This entry features one TCR beta chain sequence. This CDR3 is built from 16 residues. The germline gives CDR1 LNHDA, CDR2 SQIVND (reference sequence). Between the trimmed V and J ends, which lost 10 bases and 0 bases, there was a span of 19 bases. This specimen belongs to a study of blood T cell repertoires in COVID-19. Study details: Sites across the United States, Italy and Spain contributed samples from acute and convalescent COVID-19.

Sequenced by immunoSEQ multiplex PCR; TCRdb stores in-frame clones only, minus some. The table lists 100,000 to 130,000 clones, about four fifths of them singletons. The gene calls are TRBV19 and TRBJ1-3; TRBD1 is a possible D gene (5 bases). This sequence originates from a man in his 70s with acute or convalescent COVID-19. Sequencing was carried out using peripheral blood. CDR3 in amino acids: CATGVPGDFSGNTIYF. CDR3 DNA sequence: TGTGCCACCGGCGTACCGGGGGACTTCTCTGGAAACACCATATATTTT.